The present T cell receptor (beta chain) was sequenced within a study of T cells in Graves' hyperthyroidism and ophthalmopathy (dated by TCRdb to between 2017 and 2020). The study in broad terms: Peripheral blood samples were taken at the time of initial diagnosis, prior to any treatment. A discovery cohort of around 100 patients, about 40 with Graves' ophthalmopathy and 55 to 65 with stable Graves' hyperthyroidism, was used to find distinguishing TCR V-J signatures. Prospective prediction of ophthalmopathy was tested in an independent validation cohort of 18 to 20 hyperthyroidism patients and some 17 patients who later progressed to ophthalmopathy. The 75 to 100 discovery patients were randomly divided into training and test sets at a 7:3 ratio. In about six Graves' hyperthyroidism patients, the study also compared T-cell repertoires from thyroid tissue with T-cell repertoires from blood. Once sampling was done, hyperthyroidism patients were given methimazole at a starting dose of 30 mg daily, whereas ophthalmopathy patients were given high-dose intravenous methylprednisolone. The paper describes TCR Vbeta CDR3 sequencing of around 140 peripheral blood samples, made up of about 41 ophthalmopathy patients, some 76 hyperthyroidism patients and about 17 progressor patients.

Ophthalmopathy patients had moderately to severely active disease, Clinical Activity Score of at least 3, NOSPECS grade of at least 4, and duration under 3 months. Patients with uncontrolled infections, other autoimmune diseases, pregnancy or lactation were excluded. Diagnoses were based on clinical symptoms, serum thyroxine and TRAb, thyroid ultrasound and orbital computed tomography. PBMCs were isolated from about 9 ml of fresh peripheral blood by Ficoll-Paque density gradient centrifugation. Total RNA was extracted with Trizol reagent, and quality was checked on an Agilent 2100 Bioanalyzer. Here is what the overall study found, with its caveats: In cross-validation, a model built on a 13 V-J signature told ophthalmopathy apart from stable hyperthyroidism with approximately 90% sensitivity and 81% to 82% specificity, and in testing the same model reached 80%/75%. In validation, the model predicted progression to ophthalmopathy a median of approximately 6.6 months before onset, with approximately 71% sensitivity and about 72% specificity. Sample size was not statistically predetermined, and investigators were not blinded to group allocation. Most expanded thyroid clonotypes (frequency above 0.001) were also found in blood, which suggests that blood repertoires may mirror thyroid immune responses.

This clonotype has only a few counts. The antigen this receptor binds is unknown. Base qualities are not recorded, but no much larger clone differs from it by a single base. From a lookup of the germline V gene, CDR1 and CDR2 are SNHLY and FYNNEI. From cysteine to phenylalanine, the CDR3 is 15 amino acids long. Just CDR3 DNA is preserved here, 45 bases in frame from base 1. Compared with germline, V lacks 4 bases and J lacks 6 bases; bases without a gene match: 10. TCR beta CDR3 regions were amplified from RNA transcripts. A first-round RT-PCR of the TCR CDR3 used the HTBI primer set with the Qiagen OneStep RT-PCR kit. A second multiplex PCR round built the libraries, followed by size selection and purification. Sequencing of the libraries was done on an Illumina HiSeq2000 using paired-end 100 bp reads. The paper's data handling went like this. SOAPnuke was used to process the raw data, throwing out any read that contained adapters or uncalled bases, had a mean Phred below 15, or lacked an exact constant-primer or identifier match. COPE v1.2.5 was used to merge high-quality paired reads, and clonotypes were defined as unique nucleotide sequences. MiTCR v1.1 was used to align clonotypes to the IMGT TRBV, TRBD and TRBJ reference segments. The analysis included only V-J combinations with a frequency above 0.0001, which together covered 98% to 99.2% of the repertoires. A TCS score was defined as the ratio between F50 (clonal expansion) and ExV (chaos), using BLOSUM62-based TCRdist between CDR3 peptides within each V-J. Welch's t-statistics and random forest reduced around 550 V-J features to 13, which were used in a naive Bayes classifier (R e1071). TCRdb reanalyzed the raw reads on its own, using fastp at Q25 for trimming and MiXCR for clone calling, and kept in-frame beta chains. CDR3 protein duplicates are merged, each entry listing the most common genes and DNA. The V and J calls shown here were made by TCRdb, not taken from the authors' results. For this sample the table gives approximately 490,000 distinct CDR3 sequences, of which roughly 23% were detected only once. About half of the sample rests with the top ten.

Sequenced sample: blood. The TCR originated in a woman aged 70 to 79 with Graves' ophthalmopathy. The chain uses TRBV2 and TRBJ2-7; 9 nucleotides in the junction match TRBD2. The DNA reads TGTGCCAGCAGTGTTTTGGGCGGGAGGGTCCCCGAGCAGTACTTC. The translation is CASSVLGGRVPEQYF.